The clone carrying this TCR beta chain was observed a handful of times. Its antigen is unidentified. Regarding treatment: roughly ten-day PBMC culture with coronavirus spike peptide pools or control peptides (ViraFEST assay). For ViraFEST, peptide pools expanded antigen-specific T cells, after which the TCRs were sequenced. With 2 bases removed from V and 6 bases from J, the gap between germline ends came to 8 bases. The CDR3 consists of 13 residues. Germline CDR1 reads LNHDA; CDR2 reads SQIVND (reference sequence). The data were taken from a study of vaccination and CD4 T cells after COVID-19. Study at large: Convalescent cases consisted of six males and four females, of whom two were Hispanic. Researchers treated cells with overlapping spike peptides taken from SARS-CoV-2, HCoV-NL63, HCoV-OC43 and HCoV-229E.

The Oncomine TCR Beta short-read assay sequenced DNA from cultured CD4+ T cells. TCRdb ran MiXCR on the PCR reads and lists one entry per CDR3 protein. Here the sample spans around 17,000 distinct CDR3 sequences, under 80% being singletons. Findings and caveats of the study: It was observed that, in convalescent patients, a median approximately 86% of reactive clones arose only post-vaccination.

The source of this sequence is a human donor who had recovered from COVID-19. The chain links TRBV19 to TRBJ1-5; no clear D. Specimen: CD4+ T cells from blood, cultured in vitro. The CDR3 reads CASSISNRQPQHF. In DNA form, the CDR3 reads TGTGCCAGTAGTATATCGAATCGTCAGCCCCAGCATTTT.